This T cell receptor beta chain was sequenced for a study of T-cell memory formation after mild COVID-19. Germline V CDR1 and CDR2: ENHRY, SYGVKD. This CDR3 comprises 14 residues. Trimming stripped 0 bases from V and 5 bases from J, with 10 bases between. A single record per CDR3 protein comes from TCRdb applying MiXCR to the 5' RACE reads. The sample includes under 650,000 distinct CDR3 sequences, 18% of them seen just once. This clonotype was detected only a few times. This sequence joins TRBV10-3 and TRBJ2-5, with D hard to call. This clonotype was sampled from an adult woman who had mild COVID-19 (a few samples of this study predate the infection). Cell type and time point are not known. Input material: PBMCs or a T cell subset sorted from them (not recorded which). CDR3 DNA: TGTGCCATCAGTGAGTCGCAGGCTGGGGAGACCCAGTACTTC. It is translated as CAISESQAGETQYF.